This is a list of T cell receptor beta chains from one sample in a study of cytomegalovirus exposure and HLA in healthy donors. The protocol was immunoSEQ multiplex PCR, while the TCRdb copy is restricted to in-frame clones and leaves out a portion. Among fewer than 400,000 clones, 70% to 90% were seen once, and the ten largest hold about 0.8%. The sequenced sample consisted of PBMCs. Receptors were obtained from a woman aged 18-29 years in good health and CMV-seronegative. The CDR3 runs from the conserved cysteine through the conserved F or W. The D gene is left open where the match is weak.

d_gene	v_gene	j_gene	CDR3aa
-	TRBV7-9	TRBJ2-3	CASSPALDTQYF
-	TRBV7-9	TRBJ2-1	CASSLGTSLTDEQFF
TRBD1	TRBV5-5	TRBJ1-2	CASSLGDSGYTF
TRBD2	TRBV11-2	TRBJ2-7	CASSLGSSGSFEQYF
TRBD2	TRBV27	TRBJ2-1	CASRRELNNEQFF
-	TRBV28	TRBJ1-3	CASRRIPGNTIYF
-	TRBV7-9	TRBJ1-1	CAKGHPNTEAFF
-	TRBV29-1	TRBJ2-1	CSAEKGNEQFF
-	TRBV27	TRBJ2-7	CASSLADYQAYEQYF
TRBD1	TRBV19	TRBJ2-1	CASTHPGQGADEQFF